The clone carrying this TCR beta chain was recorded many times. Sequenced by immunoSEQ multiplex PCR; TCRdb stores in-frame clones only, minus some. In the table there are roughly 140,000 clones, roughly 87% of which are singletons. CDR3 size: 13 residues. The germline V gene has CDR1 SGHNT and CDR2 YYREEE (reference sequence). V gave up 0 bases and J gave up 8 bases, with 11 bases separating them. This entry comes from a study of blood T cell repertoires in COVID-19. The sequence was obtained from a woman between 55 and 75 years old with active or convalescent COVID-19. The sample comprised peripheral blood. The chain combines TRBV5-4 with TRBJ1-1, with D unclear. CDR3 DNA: TGTGCCAGCAGCTTGGCCCGGGAAACCGAAGCTTTCTTT. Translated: CASSLARETEAFF.